These T cell receptor beta chains were read from a single sample in a study of siplizumab effects on memory and regulatory T cells. Assay: immunoSEQ multiplex PCR; the TCRdb copy retains only in-frame clones and omits some. The data hold under 100,000 clones, with 87% observed a single time. The sample was Tregs sorted from blood. The receptors come from a human donor in good health. Each CDR3 is given with its conserved first and last residue. A D gene is named only where the DNA matches it firmly. Clone size is given for some rows only: seen once, a few or many times, or a class if the clone is expanded.

>TRBV28|NA|NA|TRBJ1-1
TGTGCCAGCAGTTTATTGGGGGGTCCCGCTGAAGCTTTCTTT
CASSLLGGPAEAFF
>TRBV6-1|NA|TRBD1|TRBJ2-3
TGTGCCAGCAGCCGGGACAGGGGTGCAGATACGCAGTATTTT
CASSRDRGADTQYF
>TRBV5-4|NA|TRBD2|TRBJ2-1
TGTGCCAGCAGCCCGGGACTATATAACAATGAGCAGTTCTTC
CASSPGLYNNEQFF
>TRBV7-2|NA|NA|TRBJ1-2
TGTGCCAGCAGCTTAAGACCCGGTGCCCTACTTGGCTACACCTTC
CASSLRPGALLGYTF
>TRBV7-2|NA|NA|TRBJ1-2
TGTGCCAGCAGCACCTTCAGGGAGCCGGATGGCTACACCTTC
CASSTFREPDGYTF
>TRBV5-1|NA|NA|TRBJ2-1
TGCGCCAGCAGCGGGGCAGGGGCTGACTACAATGAGCAGTTCTTC
CASSGAGADYNEQFF
>TRBV10-1|NA|NA|TRBJ2-3
TGCGCCAGCAGTGAAGGAAGGAGCACAGATACGCAGTATTTT
CASSEGRSTDTQYF
>TRBV5-1|NA|TRBD1|TRBJ2-7
TGCGCCAGCAGCACCAACACTCGGGACAGCCCTTACGAGCAGTACTTC
CASSTNTRDSPYEQYF
>TRBV18|NA|NA|TRBJ2-7
TGTGCCAGCTCAACGACCTACGAGCAGTACTTC
CASSTTYEQYF
>TRBV7-3|NA|NA|TRBJ2-3
TGTGCCAGCAGCTTAAGACCCGTGGACATCTCCACAGATACGCAGTATTTT
CASSLRPVDISTDTQYF
>TRBV28|NA|TRBD1|TRBJ2-7
TGTGCCAGCAGCCGACAGGGGGCGCAATGGGGAGAGCAGTACTTC
CASSRQGAQWGEQYF
>TRBV5-6|NA|NA|TRBJ1-2
TGTGCCAGCAGCTTGGCCACAGGGTCGGCCTATGGCTACACCTTC
CASSLATGSAYGYTF
>TRBV27|NA|NA|TRBJ1-6
TGTGCCAGCATTTCAACAGGGTCCTATAATTCACCCCTCCACTTT
CASISTGSYNSPLHF
>TRBV4-3|NA|TRBD2|TRBJ2-5
TGCGCCAGCAGCCACGCACTAGCGGGGGCCGGGGAGACCCAGTACTTC
CASSHALAGAGETQYF
>TRBV6-4|once|NA|TRBJ2-6
TGTGCCAGCAGTCTGTCGGACTCTGGGGCCAACGTCCTGACTTTC
CASSLSDSGANVLTF
>TRBV5-1|NA|NA|TRBJ1-2
TGCGCCAGCAGCTTGACAGCCCGCTATGGCTACACCTTC
CASSLTARYGYTF
>TRBV28|many|NA|TRBJ2-3
TGTGCCAGCAGGTCTAAGAAGGCCCTCACAGATACGCAGTATTTT
CASRSKKALTDTQYF
>TRBV5-1|NA|NA|TRBJ2-1
TGCGCCAGCAGCCCCTTAGGAGGGGGGGCTTACAATGAGCAGTTCTTC
CASSPLGGGAYNEQFF
>TRBV21-1|NA|NA|TRBJ1-5
TGTGCCAGCAGCAAACTGACAGGGGATCAGCCCCAGCATTTT
CASSKLTGDQPQHF
>TRBV5-5|NA|NA|TRBJ2-4
TGTGCCAGCAGCTTGTGGCAGCCTGTCCTAGCCAAAAACATTCAGTACTTC
CASSLWQPVLAKNIQYF
>TRBV29-1|NA|NA|TRBJ1-1
TGCAGCGTTGAGGGGGGTGCGATTAACACTGAAGCTTTCTTT
CSVEGGAINTEAFF
>TRBV5-1|NA|TRBD2|TRBJ2-7
TGCGCCAGCAGCTCGTATGTAGCGGGGGCCGAGCAGTACTTC
CASSSYVAGAEQYF
>TRBV30|NA|TRBD1|TRBJ1-2
TGTGCCTGGAGGGGACAGGGGTTCATCCATGGCTACACCTTC
CAWRGQGFIHGYTF
>TRBV4-1|NA|TRBD1|TRBJ2-2
TGCGCCAGCAGCCAAAGACAGGGCGATTGGGTCGGGGAGCTGTTTTTT
CASSQRQGDWVGELFF